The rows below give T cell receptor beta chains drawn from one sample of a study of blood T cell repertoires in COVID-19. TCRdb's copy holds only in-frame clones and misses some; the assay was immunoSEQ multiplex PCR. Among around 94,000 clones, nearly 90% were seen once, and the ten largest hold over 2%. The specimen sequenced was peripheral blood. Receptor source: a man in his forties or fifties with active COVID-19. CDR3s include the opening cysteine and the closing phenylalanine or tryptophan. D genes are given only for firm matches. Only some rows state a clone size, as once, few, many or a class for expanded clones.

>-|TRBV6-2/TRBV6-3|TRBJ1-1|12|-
CASSLNRQEAFF
TGTGCCAGCAGTTTAAACAGACAGGAAGCTTTCTTT
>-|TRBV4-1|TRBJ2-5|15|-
CASSQGGGHQETQYF
TGCGCCAGCAGCCAAGGGGGGGGGCACCAAGAGACCCAGTACTTC
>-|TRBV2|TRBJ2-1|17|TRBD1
CASSGLVGQGAYNEQFF
TGTGCCAGCAGTGGCCTCGTAGGACAGGGGGCCTACAATGAGCAGTTCTTC
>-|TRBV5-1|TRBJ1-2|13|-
CASSLTGPGGYTF
TGCGCCAGCAGCTTGACAGGGCCGGGCGGCTACACCTTC
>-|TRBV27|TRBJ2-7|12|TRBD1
CASGTGAYEQYF
TGTGCCAGCGGGACAGGGGCCTACGAGCAGTACTTC
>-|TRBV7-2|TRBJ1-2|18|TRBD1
CASSLVFARDRANYGYTF
TGTGCCAGCAGCTTAGTTTTTGCCCGGGACAGGGCGAACTATGGCTACACCTTC
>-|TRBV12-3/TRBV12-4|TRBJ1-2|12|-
CASSPILYGYTF
TGTGCCAGCAGTCCAATCCTATATGGCTACACCTTC
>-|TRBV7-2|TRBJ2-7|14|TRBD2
CASSLSQSGDEQYF
TGTGCCAGCAGCTTATCCCAAAGCGGGGACGAGCAGTACTTC
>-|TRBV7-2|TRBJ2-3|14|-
CASSPQRVTDTQYF
TGTGCCAGCAGCCCGCAGCGTGTCACAGATACGCAGTATTTT
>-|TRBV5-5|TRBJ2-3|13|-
CASSLGLTDTQYF
TGTGCCAGCAGCCTGGGACTCACAGATACGCAGTATTTT
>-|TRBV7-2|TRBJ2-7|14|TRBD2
CASSFRGGPYEQYF
TGTGCCAGCAGCTTCCGCGGGGGACCCTACGAGCAGTACTTC
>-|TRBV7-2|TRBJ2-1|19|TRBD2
CASSRKATSGTVNFVEQFF
TGTGCCAGCAGCCGGAAGGCGACTAGCGGGACCGTTAATTTTGTTGAGCAGTTCTTC
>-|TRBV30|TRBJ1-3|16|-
CAWRTQRSPSGNTIYF
TGTGCCTGGAGAACCCAACGGAGTCCCTCTGGAAACACCATATATTTT
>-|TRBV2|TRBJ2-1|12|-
CASRASSLRQFF
TGTGCCAGCAGGGCTAGTAGCCTACGACAGTTCTTC
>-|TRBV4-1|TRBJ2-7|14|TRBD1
CASSQPGQSSEQYF
TGCGCCAGCAGCCAACCGGGACAGAGTTCCGAGCAGTACTTC
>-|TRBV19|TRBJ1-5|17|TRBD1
CASSTLPGQGIDQPQHF
TGTGCCAGTAGTACTCTGCCGGGACAGGGGATCGATCAGCCCCAGCATTTT
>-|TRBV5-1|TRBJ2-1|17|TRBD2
CASSSQNPGLGIDEQFF
TGCGCCAGCAGCTCACAAAACCCGGGACTAGGAATCGATGAGCAGTTCTTC
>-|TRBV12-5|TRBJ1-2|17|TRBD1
CASGLVAGGRLSYGYTF
TGTGCTAGTGGTTTGGTAGCAGGGGGGCGCCTATCCTATGGCTACACCTTC
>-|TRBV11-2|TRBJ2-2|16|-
CASTRLGGNLPGELFF
TGTGCCAGCACCAGACTGGGGGGAAACCTCCCCGGGGAGCTGTTTTTT
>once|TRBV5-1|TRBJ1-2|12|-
CASSSGSLGYTF
TGCGCCAGCAGCTCGGGGTCGTTGGGCTACACCTTC
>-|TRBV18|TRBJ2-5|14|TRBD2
CASSSGLRQETQYF
TGTGCCAGCTCGTCGGGACTACGTCAAGAGACCCAGTACTTC
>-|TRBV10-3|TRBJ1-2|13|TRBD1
CAISPGQNYGYTF
TGTGCCATCAGCCCGGGACAGAACTATGGCTACACCTTC
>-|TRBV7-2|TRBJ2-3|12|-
CASRGASDTQYF
TGTGCCAGCAGGGGGGCCTCAGATACGCAGTATTTT
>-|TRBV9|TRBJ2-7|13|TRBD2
CASSTEGRGEQYF
TGTGCCAGCAGCACCGAAGGGAGGGGCGAGCAGTACTTC